This T cell receptor beta chain was profiled in a study of blood T cell repertoires in COVID-19. Looking at the study overall: COVID-19 samples from acute and convalescent phases originated in the United States, Italy and Spain.

TCRdb's table, derived via immunoSEQ multiplex PCR, lists solely in-frame clones and lacks some. Of over 200,000 clones detected, over 80% appear once; the ten largest clones hold about 7%. All enrollees were roughly 18 to 100 years old and from approximately 25 US areas. Assignments of participants to cohorts depended upon their own reported clinical history. The trim removed 0 bases at V and 4 bases at J, leaving 5 bases unmatched. Germline V gives CDR1 LGHNA, CDR2 YNFKEQ. There are 15 residues in the CDR3. The specimen was PBMCs or T cells enriched from blood (not recorded which). The clonotype originates from a woman aged 40 to 50 who had recovered from COVID-19. V usage is TRBV4-2 and J usage is TRBJ1-1; 7 positions match TRBD1. The CDR3 DNA follows: TGTGCCAGCAGCCAAGAACAGGGGATGAGCACTGAAGCTTTCTTT. It is translated as CASSQEQGMSTEAFF.